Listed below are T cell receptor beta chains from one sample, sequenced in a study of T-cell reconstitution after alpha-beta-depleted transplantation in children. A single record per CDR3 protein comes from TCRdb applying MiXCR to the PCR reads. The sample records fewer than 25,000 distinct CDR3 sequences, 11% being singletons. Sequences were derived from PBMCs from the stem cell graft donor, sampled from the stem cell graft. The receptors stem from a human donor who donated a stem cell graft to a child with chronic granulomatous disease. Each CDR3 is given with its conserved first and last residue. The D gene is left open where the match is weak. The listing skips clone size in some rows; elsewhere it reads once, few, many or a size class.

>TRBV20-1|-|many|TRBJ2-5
TGCAGTGCTAGAGATCCCTACCAAGAGACCCAGTACTTC
CSARDPYQETQYF
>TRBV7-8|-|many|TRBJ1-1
TGTGCCAGCAGCTTAGGGACGGCTAAACAGAACACTGAAGCTTTCTTT
CASSLGTAKQNTEAFF
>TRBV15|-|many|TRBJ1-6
TGTGCCACCAGCAGAGATCTTCGGGATTCACCCCTCCACTTT
CATSRDLRDSPLHF
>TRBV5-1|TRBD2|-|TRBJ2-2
TGCGCCAGCAGCGTAGCGGGAGTTGACACCGGGGAGCTGTTTTTT
CASSVAGVDTGELFF
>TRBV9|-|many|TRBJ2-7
TGTGCCAGCAGCGGAGAAGACAGGACAAAATCCTACGAGCAGTACTTC
CASSGEDRTKSYEQYF
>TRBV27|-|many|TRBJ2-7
TGTGCCAGCAGTTTAGGCGGGACCAACTACGAGCAGTACTTC
CASSLGGTNYEQYF
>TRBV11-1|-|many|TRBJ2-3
TGTGCCAGCAGCACCGGGCGGGGCCCCGGAAAGAACACAGATACGCAGTATTTT
CASSTGRGPGKNTDTQYF
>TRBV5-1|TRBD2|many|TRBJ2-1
TGCGCCAGCAGCTTGACTGCGCAGATAGCGGGGTTTTACAATGAGCAGTTCTTC
CASSLTAQIAGFYNEQFF
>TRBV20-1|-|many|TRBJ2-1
TGCAGCCTTAGAAGCATTGCGGGCCACAATGAGCAGTTCTTC
CSLRSIAGHNEQFF
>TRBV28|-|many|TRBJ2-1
TGTGCCAGCGTTGAGGGGAGGTCCTACAATGAGCAGTTCTTC
CASVEGRSYNEQFF
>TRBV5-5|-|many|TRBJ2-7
TGTGCCTGTGCGGTGCTACGAGACTCCTACGAGCAGTACTTC
CACAVLRDSYEQYF
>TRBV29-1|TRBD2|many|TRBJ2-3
TGCAGCGTTTTCAGCGGGGTGAGAGATACGCAGTATTTT
CSVFSGVRDTQYF
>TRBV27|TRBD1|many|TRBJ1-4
TGTGCCAGCAGTCCGCGGACAGGGGTTCAGGGGGAAAAACTGTTTTTT
CASSPRTGVQGEKLFF
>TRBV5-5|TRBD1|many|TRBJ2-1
TGTGCCAGCAGTTCCGGGACAGGGGGGAGGAATGAGCAGTTCTTC
CASSSGTGGRNEQFF
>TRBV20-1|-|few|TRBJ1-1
TGCAGTGCTAGAGGTAGCTCCTGGAACACTGAAGCTTTCTTT
CSARGSSWNTEAFF
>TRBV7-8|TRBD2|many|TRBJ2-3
TGTGCCAGCAGCTTATACACCCGGACTAGTCCAGATACGCAGTATTTT
CASSLYTRTSPDTQYF
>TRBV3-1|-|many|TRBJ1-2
TGTGCCAGCAGCCATGGACAGAGAGCTAACTATGGCTACACCTTC
CASSHGQRANYGYTF
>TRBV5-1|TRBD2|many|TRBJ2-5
TGCGCCAGCAGGAGCCGACTAGCGGGGGGCCAAGAGACCCAGTACTTC
CASRSRLAGGQETQYF
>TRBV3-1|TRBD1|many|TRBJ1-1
TGTGCCAGCAGCCACCACAGGGGGATGAACACTGAAGCTTTCTTT
CASSHHRGMNTEAFF
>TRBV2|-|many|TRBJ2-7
TGTGCCAGCAGAGAAAAGGATTTGGACAGACCCTACGAGCAGTACTTC
CASREKDLDRPYEQYF
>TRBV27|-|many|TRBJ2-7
TGTGCCAGCATCCCTAGTCCCGCGGGATTAGTGTCACGAGAAACCTACGAGCAGTACTTC
CASIPSPAGLVSRETYEQYF
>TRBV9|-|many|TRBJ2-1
TGTGCCAGCAGCATCGGGACTGCCAATGAGCAGTTCTTC
CASSIGTANEQFF